This T cell receptor (beta chain) derives from a study of beta chain features in type 1 diabetes. Study-wide context: Cell yields, age and gender were similar between patients and healthy donors. The study, taken as a whole, reports: Healthy donors had naive, central memory and Treg TCRB repertoires that appeared less similar than those seen among patients. Researchers report that Type 1 diabetes patients had moderately but significantly shorter TCRB CDR3s across all four CD4+ subsets.

CD45RO/CCR7/CD25/CD127/CD95/CD27 separated CD4+ naive, central memory, regulatory and stem cell-like memory cells by sorting. This clone occurred a few times. The antigen remains unidentified. What was sequenced were expressed TCRB transcripts, since all of the isolated RNA had been reverse transcribed. Libraries were prepared by immunoSEQ multiplex PCR; TCRdb keeps only in-frame clonotypes and omits some of them. The sample carries nearly 700,000 clones, about an eighth recorded once. Germline V gene lookup returns CDR1 SQVTM and CDR2 ANQGSEA. The CDR3 sequence is 13 residues long. Germline trimming cut 0 bases from V and 6 bases from J; bases unmatched to any gene: 4.

The sequence was collected from a man aged 18-30 years with type 1 diabetes. Sequenced material: naive CD4+ T cells from blood. The chain combines TRBV29-1 with TRBJ2-5; 7 bases fit TRBD2. Written as DNA, the CDR3 is TGCAGCGTTGAAGAGGGAGCGGGGAAGACCCAGTACTTC. Its protein is CSVEEGAGKTQYF.